Each of the 9 T cell receptor beta chains below was sequenced from the same sample in a study of blood T cell repertoires in COVID-19. Measured with immunoSEQ multiplex PCR; TCRdb has only the in-frame clones, and not every one. The top ten hold 3.8% of the sample, which has fewer than 100,000 clones, around 86% seen once. Sequenced input: peripheral blood. These TCRs come from a man aged 60-69 years with acute or convalescent COVID-19.

V is TRBV21-1 and J is TRBJ2-7; TRBD1 reflects the table's D call only, with no check against the DNA. TRBV21-1 is a pseudogene. This CDR3 spans 14 amino acids. CDR3 loop: CASSKANSSYEQYF. Written as DNA, the CDR3 is TGTGCCAGCAGCAAAGCCAACAGTTCTTACGAGCAGTACTTC.

V gene TRBV6-1 combines with J gene TRBJ1-5; TRBD1 might be the D (6 bases). Trimming took off 0 bases at V and 0 bases at J, with 6 bases between the two ends. Germline CDR1 is MNHNS and CDR2 is SASEGT. This CDR3 is 15 amino acids long. The CDR3 region is CASSEAGHSNQPQHF. The CDR3 nucleotides are TGTGCCAGCAGTGAAGCGGGACATAGCAATCAGCCCCAGCATTTT.

This clone was detected only once. The genes are TRBV30 and TRBJ1-2; the match to TRBD1 covers 8 bases. CDR1 is GTSNPN, CDR2 SVGIG, per germline (reference sequence). V trimming: 2 bases; J trimming: 6 bases; junction bases outside the gene matches: 8. This CDR3 spans 14 amino acids. This CDR3 reads CAWSRQGIENGYTF. The CDR3 bases are TGTGCCTGGAGTCGACAGGGGATCGAGAATGGCTACACCTTC.

The chain is built from TRBV2 and TRBJ2-4, with 7 bases matching TRBD1. J was trimmed by 0 bases and V by 6 bases; bases with no gene match: 11. CDR3 length: 17 amino acids. Germline CDR1 SNHLY, CDR2 FYNNEI. The CDR3 sequence is CASRLDRLLLAKNIQYF. The CDR3 DNA follows: TGTGCCAGCAGACTGGACAGGCTACTACTAGCCAAAAACATTCAGTACTTC.

The rearrangement links TRBV5-5 to TRBJ1-6, with a possible D match to TRBD1 (5 bases). Trimming left V 0 bases short and J 9 bases short, with 10 bases between. Per the germline V gene, CDR1 is SGHKS and CDR2 is YYEKEE (reference sequence). This CDR3 region has 14 residues. The CDR3 DNA sequence: TGTGCCAGCAGCTTGGTAGGGGAGGGTTCACCCCTCCACTTT. Translated, it gives CASSLVGEGSPLHF.

The chain is built from TRBV24-1 and TRBJ2-2; D gene uncertain. V was cut by 4 bases and J by 3 bases, with 5 bases left in between. CDR3 length: 13 amino acids. Germline V gives CDR1 KGHDR, CDR2 SFDVKD. The CDR3 reads CATSEQYTGELFF. The CDR3 DNA sequence: TGTGCCACCAGTGAGCAGTACACCGGGGAGCTGTTTTTT.

The V and J genes are TRBV6-6 and TRBJ2-7, with TRBD1 identical over 10 bases. This CDR3 contains 14 residues. Looked up from germline, CDR1 is MNHNY and CDR2 is SVGAGI (reference sequence). The trim removed 6 bases at V and 2 bases at J, leaving 4 bases unmatched. This CDR3 reads CASSRGTGAYEQYF. Written as DNA, the CDR3 is TGTGCCAGCAGCCGAGGGACAGGGGCCTACGAGCAGTACTTC.

This sequence joins TRBV10-2 and TRBJ2-1, with 9 nucleotides matching TRBD1. V was clipped by 8 bases and J by 1 base; unmatched bases: 6. Germline loops: CDR1 WSHSY, CDR2 SAAADI. This CDR3 has 15 residues. This CDR3 is CASAGQGVSYNEQFF. In nucleotides, the CDR3 is TGCGCCAGCGCGGGACAGGGAGTATCCTACAATGAGCAGTTCTTC.

V is TRBV12-3 or TRBV12-4 and J is TRBJ2-2; D might be TRBD2 (5 bases). The CDR3 has 13 amino acids. The V and J ends lost 8 bases and 2 bases respectively, with 9 bases between them. The CDR3 loop reads CASGRGNTGELFF. The CDR3, as DNA: TGTGCCAGCGGCCGGGGAAACACCGGGGAGCTGTTTTTT.